These 25 T cell receptor beta chains came from one sample sequenced in a study of CD8 T cells in Susac syndrome. RNA amounts of roughly 0.5 to 1 ug underwent reverse transcription with random hexamers. TCRdb re-called the immunoSEQ multiplex PCR reads through MiXCR, storing one row per CDR3 protein. The sample carries over 100,000 distinct CDR3 sequences, roughly 95% recorded once. Sequencing used CD4+ T cells from PBMCs. Every receptor here comes from a human donor in good health.

The CDR3 DNA reads TGCAGCGTTGAAGGCGGGGGCGGTGGCTACACCTTC. It is translated as CSVEGGGGGYTF. The chain is built from TRBV29-1 and TRBJ1-2; D may be TRBD1 (6 bases). Between the trimmed V and J ends, which lost 1 base and 7 bases, there was a span of 10 bases. The CDR3 covers 12 residues. The germline gives CDR1 SQVTM, CDR2 ANQGSEA. The whole variable domain, remainder taken from reference TRBV29-1 and TRBJ1-2, is SAVISQKPSRDICQRGTSLTIQCQVDSQVTMMFWYRQQPGQSLTLIATANQGSEATYESGFVIDKFPISRPNLTFSTLTVSNMSPEDSSIYLCSVEGGGGGYTFGSGTRLTVV.

The V and J genes are TRBV5-1 and TRBJ2-4; 7 bases are a match to TRBD2. Trimming took 0 bases from V and 2 from J; bases not matched to a gene: 8. The CDR3 runs 17 residues. Per germline, CDR1 SGHRS and CDR2 YFSETQ. In DNA form, the CDR3 reads TGCGCCAGCAGCTTGGTGGGTCTAGCGGACTCCAAAAACATTCAGTACTTC. It is translated as CASSLVGLADSKNIQYF.

The rearrangement joins TRBV5-1 to TRBJ2-3, with a possible D match to TRBD2 (6 bases). This CDR3 has 14 residues. Germline-derived CDR1 and CDR2 are SGHRS and YFSETQ. V dropped 3 bases and J dropped 0 bases, with 8 bases sitting between them. The CDR3 reads CASSWGVSTDTQYF. DNA for the CDR3: TGCGCCAGCAGCTGGGGGGTTAGCACAGATACGCAGTATTTT.

V usage is TRBV6-2 or TRBV6-3 and J usage is TRBJ2-7, with D tentatively TRBD2 (5 bases). The germline V and J ends were trimmed by 2 bases and 8 bases, with 19 bases remaining between them. CDR3 length: 15 amino acids. Germline-derived CDR1 and CDR2 are MNHEY and SVGEGT. CDR3 sequence reads: CASSYPGDAAGKQYF. The CDR3 bases are TGTGCCAGCAGTTACCCCGGCGACGCTGCCGGGAAGCAGTACTTC.

This chain joins TRBV3-1 and TRBJ2-4, with D perhaps matching TRBD1 or TRBD2 (6 bases each). Germline assignment: CDR1 LGHDT and CDR2 YNNKEL (reference sequence). Deletions cut 1 base from V and 0 bases from J, with 7 bases between. The CDR3 covers 15 residues. The CDR3 here is CASSQAGAAKNIQYF. CDR3 sequence (DNA): TGTGCCAGCAGCCAAGCGGGGGCAGCCAAAAACATTCAGTACTTC.

V and J are TRBV29-1 and TRBJ2-2; TRBD1 matches 7 bases. The CDR3 length is 13 residues. Germline loops: CDR1 SQVTM, CDR2 ANQGSEA. Losses at the gene ends were 4 bases for V and 5 bases for J; bases not matched to a gene: 4. CDR3 nucleotides: TGCAGCGTTGCATACAGGGGAACCGGGGAGCTGTTTTTT. Translation gives CSVAYRGTGELFF.

The chain recombines TRBV3-1 with TRBJ2-2, with a weak D call TRBD2 (5 bases). The CDR3 extends over 15 amino acids. CDR1 is LGHDT and CDR2 is YNNKEL in the germline V gene (reference sequence). Between the trimmed V and J ends, which lost 1 base and 4 bases, there was a span of 10 bases. This CDR3 reads CASSQGLAGTGELFF. CDR3 nucleotides: TGTGCCAGCAGCCAAGGGCTAGCAGGCACCGGGGAGCTGTTTTTT.

The chain joins TRBV19 to TRBJ2-7, with unresolved D. The CDR3 is made up of 12 amino acids. The germline CDR1 and CDR2 sequences are LNHDA and SQIVND (reference sequence). Trimming removed 3 bases at V and 3 bases at J, with 6 bases between. This CDR3 reads CASSMENYEQYF. The CDR3, as DNA: TGTGCCAGTAGTATGGAGAACTACGAGCAGTACTTC.

The J gene is TRBJ2-5, the V gene TRBV7-3, with D possibly TRBD1 on 6 matching bases. CDR1 is SGHTA and CDR2 is FQGTGA in the germline V gene. The ends were cut back, 4 bases at V and 2 bases at J, with 14 bases in the middle. This CDR3 is 15 amino acids long. CDR3 residues: CASSWGPGLQETQYF. For the CDR3, the DNA is TGTGCCAGCAGCTGGGGGCCAGGATTACAAGAGACCCAGTACTTC.

The chain employs TRBV20-1 and TRBJ1-5, with a weak D call TRBD1 (5 bases). CDR3 length: 13 amino acids. Germline assignment: CDR1 DFQATT and CDR2 SNEGSKA (reference sequence). The V and J ends lost 3 bases and 7 bases respectively, with 13 bases between them. CDR3 region: CSASSASGQPQHF. In DNA form, the CDR3 reads TGCAGTGCTAGTTCGGCTTCAGGGCAGCCCCAGCATTTT.

J is TRBJ1-2 and V is TRBV20-1, with a tentative D call TRBD1 (6 bases). CDR3 length: 15 residues. Trimming removed 0 bases at V and 4 bases at J, with 15 bases between. Per germline, CDR1 DFQATT and CDR2 SNEGSKA (reference sequence). CDR3 region: CSARDRGPNLYGYTF. DNA for the CDR3: TGCAGTGCTAGAGACAGGGGCCCCAATCTCTATGGCTACACCTTC.

V usage is TRBV15 and J usage is TRBJ2-1; D unresolved. This CDR3 region has 14 residues. Germline CDR1 and CDR2: LNHNV and YYDKDF (reference sequence). V lost 4 bases and J 2 bases, leaving 9 bases between the germline ends. The CDR3 here is CATSNPGTYNEQFF. The DNA for the CDR3 is TGTGCCACCAGCAACCCTGGGACCTACAATGAGCAGTTCTTC.

V and J are TRBV2 and TRBJ2-3; D is possibly TRBD2 (5 bases). CDR3 length equals 13 residues. V was shortened by 6 bases and J by 3 bases, with 10 bases between the two germline ends. Per germline, CDR1 SNHLY and CDR2 FYNNEI. The CDR3, as DNA: TGTGCCAGCAGCGGGGTGCTTACAGATACGCAGTATTTT. Translation: CASSGVLTDTQYF.

The chain links TRBV5-1 to TRBJ2-3, with no clear D. CDR3 length equals 12 residues. V was clipped by 4 bases and J by 6 bases, with 9 bases between them. Germline lookup yields CDR1 SGHRS and CDR2 YFSETQ. DNA for the CDR3: TGCGCCAGCAGCCACCCCTCGGATACGCAGTATTTT. This translates into CASSHPSDTQYF. Full variable domain (remainder filled in from reference TRBV5-1 and TRBJ2-3): KAGVTQTPRYLIKTRGQQVTLSCSPISGHRSVSWYQQTPGQGLQFLFEYFSETQRNKGNFPGRFSGRQFSNSRSEMNVSTLELGDSALYLCASSHPSDTQYFGPGTRLTVL.

The chain has TRBV4-1 and TRBJ2-7, with 8 bases fitting TRBD1. The germline V gene has CDR1 MGHRA and CDR2 YSYEKL. Trimming at V came to 0 bases and at J to 0 bases, leaving 7 bases not matched to a gene. This CDR3 is 17 amino acids long. The CDR3 region is CASSQDWAGGDSYEQYF. As DNA, the CDR3 is TGCGCCAGCAGCCAAGATTGGGCAGGGGGCGACTCCTACGAGCAGTACTTC.

The chain recombines TRBV28 with TRBJ2-5, with no clear D. Germline V gene sequence: CDR1 MDHEN, CDR2 SYDVKM. V was pared by 6 bases and J by 5 bases, with 13 bases between. This CDR3 region has 13 residues. The CDR3 loop is CASSPRATETQYF. CDR3 nucleotides: TGTGCCAGCAGCCCCCGGGCCACCGAGACCCAGTACTTC.

The chain couples TRBV5-1 to TRBJ2-7; 7 positions match TRBD1. CDR3 size: 14 residues. Per the germline V gene, CDR1 is SGHRS and CDR2 is YFSETQ. J lost 7 bases, V lost 5 bases, and 12 bases had no gene match. As DNA, the CDR3 is TGCGCCAGCAGTGAGGGGGCACAACTGGGAGAGCAGTACTTC. Its protein product is CASSEGAQLGEQYF.

The V gene is TRBV18, the J gene TRBJ1-1; tentatively, D is TRBD1 (5 bases). Germline V gene data show CDR1 as KGHSH and CDR2 as LQKENI. CDR3 length equals 15 residues. V lost 3 bases to trimming and J lost 3 bases, with 14 bases between them. CDR3 protein: CASSPSTVKYTEAFF. DNA of the CDR3: TGTGCCAGCTCACCCTCGACAGTAAAGTACACTGAAGCTTTCTTT.

CDR3 nucleotide sequence: TGCGCCAGCAGCTTGCCAGGCGCCTCTGGAAACACCATATATTTT. It translates to CASSLPGASGNTIYF. The chain carries TRBV5-1 and TRBJ1-3; D not certain. V was clipped by 1 base and J by 0 bases, with 8 bases between them. This CDR3 is 15 amino acids long. CDR1 is SGHRS, CDR2 YFSETQ, per germline.

This clonotype was detected once. The V call is TRBV4-2, the J call TRBJ1-1; D ambiguous. Germline loops: CDR1 LGHNA, CDR2 YNFKEQ. V was shortened by 4 bases and J by 1 base, with 10 bases between the two germline ends. The CDR3 runs to 14 residues. CDR3: CASSPTPGNTEAFF. The CDR3 DNA reads TGTGCCAGCAGCCCAACCCCGGGGAACACTGAAGCTTTCTTT.

V and J are TRBV2 and TRBJ1-2, with a tentative D call TRBD1 (6 bases). V dropped 5 bases and J dropped 6 bases, with 13 bases sitting between them. The CDR3 runs to 13 residues. From germline, CDR1 is SNHLY and CDR2 FYNNEI. The chain's CDR3 is CASSSIQGNGYTF. CDR3 DNA sequence: TGTGCCAGCAGTTCTATACAGGGCAATGGCTACACCTTC.

V and J are TRBV18 and TRBJ1-2; D unclear. The CDR3 loop spans 13 amino acids. Looked up from germline, CDR1 is KGHSH and CDR2 is LQKENI. The V end was cut by 2 bases, the J end by 7 bases, with 11 bases between. DNA of the CDR3: TGTGCCAGCTCACCATCTGAGGGTAGTGGCTACACCTTC. This encodes CASSPSEGSGYTF.

The chain employs TRBV29-1 and TRBJ1-2; the D gene is possibly TRBD1 (5 bases). Germline V CDR1 and CDR2: SQVTM, ANQGSEA. The CDR3 runs 12 residues. V lost 4 bases to trimming and J lost 8 bases, with 14 bases between them. CDR3 protein: CSVAGTGGGYTF. The CDR3 coding sequence is TGCAGCGTTGCCGGAACAGGAGGCGGCTACACCTTC.

The rearrangement links TRBV6-5 to TRBJ2-4; D gene ambiguous. The CDR3 length is 18 residues. CDR1 is MNHEY and CDR2 is SVGAGI in the germline V gene. The V and J ends lost 4 bases and 1 base respectively, with 20 bases between them. The CDR3, as DNA: TGTGCCAGCAGTTCCGAGGAATTACTCGAGTTGGCCAAAAACATTCAGTACTTC. Translated: CASSSEELLELAKNIQYF.

The DNA for the CDR3 is TGTGCCTGGAACACCGGACAGGGCCAGATGAACACTGAAGCTTTCTTT. This encodes CAWNTGQGQMNTEAFF. The rearrangement uses TRBV30 and TRBJ1-1, with TRBD1 matching 8 bases. V lost 4 bases to trimming and J lost 0 bases; unmatched junction nucleotides: 10. Germline loops: CDR1 GTSNPN, CDR2 SVGIG (reference sequence). This CDR3 is built from 16 residues.